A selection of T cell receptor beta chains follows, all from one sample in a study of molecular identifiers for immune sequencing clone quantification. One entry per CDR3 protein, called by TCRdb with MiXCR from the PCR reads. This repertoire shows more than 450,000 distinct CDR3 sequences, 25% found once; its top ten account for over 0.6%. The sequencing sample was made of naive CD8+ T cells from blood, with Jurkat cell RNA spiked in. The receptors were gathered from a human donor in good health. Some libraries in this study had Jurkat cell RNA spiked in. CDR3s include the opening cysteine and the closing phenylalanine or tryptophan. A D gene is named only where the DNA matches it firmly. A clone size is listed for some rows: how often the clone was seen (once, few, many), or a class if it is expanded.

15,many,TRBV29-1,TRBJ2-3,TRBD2,CSVARGSTSTDTQYF,TGCAGCGTTGCCCGCGGGAGTACTAGCACAGATACGCAGTATTTT
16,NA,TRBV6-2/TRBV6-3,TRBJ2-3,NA,CASSYSAGAAGDTQYF,TGTGCCAGCAGTTACTCGGCGGGGGCGGCTGGAGATACGCAGTATTTT
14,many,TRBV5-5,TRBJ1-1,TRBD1,CASSLSGGYTEAFF,TGTGCCAGCAGCTTGTCAGGGGGCTATACTGAAGCTTTCTTT
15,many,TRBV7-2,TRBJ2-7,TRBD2,CASSTTAGVIYEQYF,TGTGCCAGCAGCACTACAGCGGGGGTGATTTACGAGCAGTACTTC
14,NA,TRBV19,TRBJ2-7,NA,CASSFQETAYEQYF,TGTGCCAGTAGCTTTCAGGAGACAGCTTACGAGCAGTACTTC
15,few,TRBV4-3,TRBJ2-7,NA,CASRRSRDYHYEQYF,TGCGCCAGCAGGAGGTCCCGAGACTACCACTACGAGCAGTACTTC
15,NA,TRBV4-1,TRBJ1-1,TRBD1,CASSQRGQMNTEAFF,TGCGCCAGCAGCCAAAGGGGACAGATGAACACTGAAGCTTTCTTT
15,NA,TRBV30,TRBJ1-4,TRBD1,CAWRSRQGANEQLFF,TGTGCCTGGAGGTCCCGACAGGGGGCAAATGAACAACTGTTTTTT
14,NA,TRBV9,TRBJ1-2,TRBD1,CATNPTGGDYGYTF,TGTGCCACCAATCCGACAGGGGGCGATTATGGCTACACCTTC
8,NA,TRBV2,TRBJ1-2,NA,CATGGYTF,TGTGCCACAGGTGGCTACACCTTC
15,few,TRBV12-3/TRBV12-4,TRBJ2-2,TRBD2,CASSASGRPFGELFF,TGTGCCAGCAGTGCCAGCGGGAGACCCTTCGGGGAGCTGTTTTTT
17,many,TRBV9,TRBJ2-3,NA,CASSVDDGGMGTDTQYF,TGTGCCAGCAGCGTAGATGATGGGGGGATGGGCACAGATACGCAGTATTTT
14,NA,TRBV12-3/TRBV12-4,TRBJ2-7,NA,CASRDGGYPYEQYF,TGTGCCAGCCGCGACGGGGGTTACCCCTACGAGCAGTACTTC
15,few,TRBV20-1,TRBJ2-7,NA,CSARDPKGSSYEQYF,TGCAGTGCTAGAGATCCCAAGGGGAGCTCCTACGAGCAGTACTTC
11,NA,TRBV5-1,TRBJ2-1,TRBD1,CASAQGDEQFF,TGCGCCAGCGCTCAGGGGGATGAGCAGTTCTTC
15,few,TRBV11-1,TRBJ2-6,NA,CASSLRRSGANVLTF,TGTGCCAGCAGCTTAAGGAGGTCTGGGGCCAACGTCCTGACTTTC
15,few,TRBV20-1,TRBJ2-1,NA,CSATGGPSGYNEQFF,TGCAGTGCAACGGGCGGGCCATCGGGCTACAATGAGCAGTTCTTC
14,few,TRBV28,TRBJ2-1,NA,CASSFRGLRGEQFF,TGTGCCAGCAGTTTCCGGGGTCTCAGGGGTGAGCAGTTCTTC
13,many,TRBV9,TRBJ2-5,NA,CASSVVQEGTQYF,TGTGCCAGCAGCGTAGTCCAGGAGGGGACCCAGTACTTC
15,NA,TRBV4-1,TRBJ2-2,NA,CASSHYEGNTGEPFF,TGCGCCAGCAGCCATTATGAGGGGAACACCGGGGAGCCGTTTTTT
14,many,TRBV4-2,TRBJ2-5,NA,CASSPTMGSETQYF,TGTGCCAGCAGCCCTACGATGGGGAGCGAGACCCAGTACTTC
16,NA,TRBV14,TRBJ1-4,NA,CASSQDGPGRNEKLFF,TGTGCCAGCAGCCAAGATGGGCCAGGCCGTAATGAAAAACTGTTTTTT
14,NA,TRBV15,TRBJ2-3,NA,CAISREHGVDTQYF,TGTGCCATCAGCAGAGAGCACGGAGTAGATACGCAGTATTTT
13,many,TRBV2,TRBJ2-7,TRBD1,CASTGTEAYEQYF,TGTGCCAGCACCGGGACAGAAGCCTACGAGCAGTACTTC
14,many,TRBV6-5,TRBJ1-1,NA,CASSYSTANTEAFF,TGTGCCAGCAGTTACTCGACCGCGAACACTGAAGCTTTCTTT
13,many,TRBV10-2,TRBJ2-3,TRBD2,CATIAGGADTQYF,TGCGCCACCATAGCGGGAGGTGCAGATACGCAGTATTTT
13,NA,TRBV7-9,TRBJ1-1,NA,CASSLALELGAFF,TGTGCCAGCAGCTTAGCGCTTGAGTTGGGAGCTTTCTTT
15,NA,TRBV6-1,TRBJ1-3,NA,CASSADRSSGNTIYF,TGTGCCAGCAGCGCCGACAGATCGTCTGGAAACACCATATATTTT
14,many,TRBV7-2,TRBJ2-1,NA,CASSPHVLNNEQFF,TGTGCCAGCAGCCCCCACGTGCTTAACAATGAGCAGTTCTTC
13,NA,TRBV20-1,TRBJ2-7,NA,CSATRGIGYEQYF,TGCAGTGCCACTAGGGGGATCGGGTACGAGCAGTACTTC
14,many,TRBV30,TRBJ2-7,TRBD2,CAWRLAGTHYEQYF,TGTGCCTGGAGACTAGCGGGTACTCACTACGAGCAGTACTTC
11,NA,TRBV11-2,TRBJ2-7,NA,CASSLGTERYF,TGTGCCAGCAGCTTAGGGACGGAGCGGTACTTC
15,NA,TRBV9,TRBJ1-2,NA,CASSVANTGGDGYTF,TGTGCCAGCAGCGTAGCTAACACGGGGGGAGATGGCTACACCTTC
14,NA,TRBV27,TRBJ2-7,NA,CASSIRDRAYEQYF,TGTGCCAGCAGTATAAGGGACCGCGCCTACGAGCAGTACTTC
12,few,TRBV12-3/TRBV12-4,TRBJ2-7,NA,CASSFSRYEQYF,TGTGCCAGCAGTTTTTCCCGCTACGAGCAGTACTTC
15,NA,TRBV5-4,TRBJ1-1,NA,CASSSQGPENTEAFF,TGTGCCAGCAGCAGTCAGGGGCCTGAGAACACTGAAGCTTTCTTT
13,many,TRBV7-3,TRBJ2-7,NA,CASSLGDTYEQYF,TGCGCCAGCAGCTTGGGGGACACCTACGAGCAGTACTTC
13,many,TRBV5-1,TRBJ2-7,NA,CASSSMTSYEQYF,TGCGCCAGCAGCTCTATGACCTCCTACGAGCAGTACTTC
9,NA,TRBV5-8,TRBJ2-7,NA,CASSPGDPF,TGTGCCAGCAGCCCAGGGGACCCTTTC
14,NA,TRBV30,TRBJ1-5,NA,CAWALQGWSQPQHF,TGTGCCTGGGCCCTACAGGGATGGTCACAGCCCCAGCATTTT
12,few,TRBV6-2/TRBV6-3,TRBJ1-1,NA,CASSYGTSGAFF,TGTGCCAGCAGTTACGGTACTTCAGGAGCTTTCTTT
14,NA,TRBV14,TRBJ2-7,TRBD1,CASSRRDRPYERYF,TGTGCCAGCAGCCGCCGGGACAGACCCTACGAGCGGTACTTC